The present T cell receptor (beta chain) was sequenced within a study of human T cells and chemical hapten exposure. Overall study findings and caveats: TCRs exceeding a frequency of 1 in 1000 stayed unchanged under DPC sensitization.

From the 5' RACE reads, TCRdb called clonotypes with MiXCR, one entry per CDR3 protein. Of about 81,000 distinct CDR3 sequences in the sample, less than 9.5% are singletons; the top ten hold around 2.3%. This clonotype has ten or more counts. The antigen is undetermined. The template was total RNA from unfractionated whole blood. The CDR3 spans 14 residues. CDR1 SQVTM and CDR2 ANQGSEA come from the germline V gene. V gave up 4 bases and J gave up 6 bases; unmatched junction bases: 7. The gene calls are TRBV29-1 and TRBJ1-4; TRBD1 matches 8 bases. This TCR was sampled from a male donor in good health. The CDR3 sequence: CSVGVRGPDEKLFF. The CDR3, as DNA: TGCAGCGTTGGTGTCAGGGGGCCTGATGAAAAACTGTTTTTT.